This TCR beta chain was sequenced for a study of cytomegalovirus exposure and HLA in healthy donors. V gave up 5 bases and J gave up 4 bases, with 6 bases separating them. The germline V gene encodes CDR1 SEHNR and CDR2 FQNEAQ (reference sequence). This CDR3 comprises 12 residues. A multiplex PCR was run with 60 Vbeta primers and 13 Jbeta primers. Data came from immunoSEQ multiplex PCR; TCRdb stores just in-frame clones and leaves some out. The table includes roughly 160,000 clones, 80% to 90% detected once. The sequenced sample consisted of PBMCs. The genes are TRBV7-9 and TRBJ2-1; D is unclear. The TCR originated in a man aged 45-60 years in good health and CMV-seropositive. The CDR3 protein is CASSHGYNEQFF. The CDR3, as DNA: TGTGCCAGCAGCCACGGTTACAATGAGCAGTTCTTC.